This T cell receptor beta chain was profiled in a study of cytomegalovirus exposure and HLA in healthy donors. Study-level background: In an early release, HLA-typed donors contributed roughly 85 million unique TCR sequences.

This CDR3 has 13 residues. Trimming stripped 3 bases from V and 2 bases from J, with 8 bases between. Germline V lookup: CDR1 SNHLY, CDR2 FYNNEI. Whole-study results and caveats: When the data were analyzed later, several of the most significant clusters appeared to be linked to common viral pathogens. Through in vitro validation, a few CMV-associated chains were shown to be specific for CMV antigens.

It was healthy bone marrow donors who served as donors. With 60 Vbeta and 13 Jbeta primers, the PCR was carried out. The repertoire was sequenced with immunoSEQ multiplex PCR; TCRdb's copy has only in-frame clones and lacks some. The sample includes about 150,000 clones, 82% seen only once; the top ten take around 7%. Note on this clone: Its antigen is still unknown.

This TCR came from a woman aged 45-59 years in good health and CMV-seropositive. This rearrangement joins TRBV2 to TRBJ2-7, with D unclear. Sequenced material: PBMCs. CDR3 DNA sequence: TGTGCCAGCAGTGAGGCTTACACCTACGAGCAGTACTTC. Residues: CASSEAYTYEQYF. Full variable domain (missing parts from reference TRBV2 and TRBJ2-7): EPEVTQTPSHQVTQMGQEVILRCVPISNHLYFYWYRQILGQKVEFLVSFYNNEISEKSEIFDDQFSVERPDGSNFTLKIRSTKLEDSAMYFCASSEAYTYEQYFGPGTRLTVT.